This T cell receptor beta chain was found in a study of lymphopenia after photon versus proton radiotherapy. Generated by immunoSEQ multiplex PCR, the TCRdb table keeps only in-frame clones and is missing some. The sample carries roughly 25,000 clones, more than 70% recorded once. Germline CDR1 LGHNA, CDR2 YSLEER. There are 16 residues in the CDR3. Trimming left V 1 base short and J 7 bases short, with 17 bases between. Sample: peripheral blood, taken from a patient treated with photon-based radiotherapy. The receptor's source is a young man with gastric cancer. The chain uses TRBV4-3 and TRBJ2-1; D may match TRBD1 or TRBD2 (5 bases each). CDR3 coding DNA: TGCGCCAGCAGCCAAGTGAGGGGTCATACTACTAATGAGCAGTTCTTC. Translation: CASSQVRGHTTNEQFF.